The 6 T cell receptor beta chains listed next were all sequenced from one sample in a study of monozygotic twins with cystic fibrosis. The method was immunoSEQ multiplex PCR; TCRdb's version includes in-frame clones alone and lacks a portion of them. There are about 14,000 clones in the sample; nearly 99% occur only once, and around 0.38% lies in the top ten. Sequencing was carried out using blood. The receptors here all came from a girl aged 2 to 9 with cystic fibrosis.

The chain is built from TRBV9 and TRBJ2-7; TRBD2 agrees at 10 bases. This CDR3 contains 14 residues. The V segment lost 7 bases and the J segment 0 bases; nucleotides outside the gene matches: 4. Germline V gene data show CDR1 as SGDLS and CDR2 as YYNGEE. The CDR3 sequence is CASGRTSGSYEQYF. The CDR3, as DNA: TGTGCCAGCGGACGGACTAGCGGCTCCTACGAGCAGTACTTC.

This clone was detected once. The chain is built from TRBV5-8 and TRBJ2-5; D unresolved. The CDR3 is made up of 16 amino acids. Germline CDR1 SGHTS, CDR2 YDEGEE. Deletions cut 0 bases from V and 0 bases from J, with 12 bases between. The CDR3 nucleotides read TGTGCCAGCAGCTTGGAGGGTCCGACGTACCAAGAGACCCAGTACTTC. Translation: CASSLEGPTYQETQYF.

The CDR3 bases are TGCGCCAGCAGTGATCGGGTATACAATGAGCAGTTCTTC. Its protein is CASSDRVYNEQFF. The rearrangement links TRBV10-1 to TRBJ2-1; D unclear. Germline V gene sequence: CDR1 WNHNN, CDR2 SYGVQD (reference sequence). Trimming removed 3 bases at V and 4 bases at J, with 7 bases between. The CDR3 covers 13 residues.

The V call is TRBV7-2, the J call TRBJ1-2; D might be TRBD1 (6 bases). CDR1 is SGHTA and CDR2 is FQGNSA in the germline V gene. The V end lost 1 base, the J end lost 3 bases, and 9 bases lay between the germline ends. The CDR3 has 14 amino acids. The CDR3 nucleotides are TGTGCCAGCAGCTTAGTCGCAGGGGACTATGGCTACACCTTC. Protein: CASSLVAGDYGYTF.

The rearrangement joins TRBV19 to TRBJ1-1; D gene uncertain. Trimming took off 8 bases at V and 1 base at J, with 14 bases between the two ends. The CDR3 contains 14 residues. Germline CDR1 reads LNHDA; CDR2 reads SQIVND (reference sequence). CDR3 sequence reads: CASELVLGNTEAFF. The CDR3 DNA reads TGTGCCAGTGAGCTCGTGTTAGGGAACACTGAAGCTTTCTTT.

The V call is TRBV5-1, the J call TRBJ2-1; D possibly corresponds to TRBD2 (5 bases). The V end lost 4 bases, the J end lost 4 bases, and 9 bases lay between the germline ends. CDR1 SGHRS and CDR2 YFSETQ come from the germline V gene. This CDR3 has 13 amino acids. DNA of the CDR3: TGCGCCAGCAGCCGGCCGGGGTACAATGAGCAGTTCTTC. As protein: CASSRPGYNEQFF.